The count of the clone carrying this TCR beta chain is one. The sample originates from a study of blood T cell repertoires in COVID-19. In the study overall: The cDNA or gDNA used as material had been derived from T cells, B-cell-depleted T cells, or PBMCs.

Authors' analysis steps: Reference gene primer amplification gave nucleated cell count estimates. The method was immunoSEQ multiplex PCR; TCRdb's version includes in-frame clones alone and lacks a portion of them. D and trimming come from the DNA, and the V and J calls and clone size come from that table. The table includes roughly 240,000 clones, around four fifths detected once. The sample taken for sequencing was peripheral blood. The TCR sequence derives from a woman in her seventies with acute or convalescent COVID-19.

For the CDR3, the DNA is TGCGCCAGTAACGGGGTAGTCGACAATGAGCAGTTCTTC. Translating gives CASNGVVDNEQFF. The chain couples TRBV5-1 to TRBJ2-1; TRBD2 is a possible D gene (5 bases). The ends were cut back, 8 bases at V and 5 bases at J, with 14 bases in the middle. Germline lookup yields CDR1 SGHRS and CDR2 YFSETQ. CDR3 length: 13 amino acids.